The 7 T cell receptor beta chains given below trace back to one sample, sequenced in a study of blood T cell repertoires in COVID-19. Method: immunoSEQ multiplex PCR; TCRdb's copy keeps in-frame clones and lacks some. The data hold about 240,000 clones, with about 82% observed a single time. The material sequenced was peripheral blood. Receptors originate from a man older than 75 with acute or convalescent COVID-19.

This clone was counted between two and nine times. The gene calls are TRBV7-2 and TRBJ1-6, with 8 bases that match TRBD1. The V gene end was trimmed by 2 bases and the J gene end by 2 bases; junction bases not matched to a gene: 8. The CDR3 is 18 residues long. Germline V gene sequence: CDR1 SGHTA, CDR2 FQGNSA. The CDR3 spells CASSLPPDRGPYNSPLHF. The CDR3 DNA follows: TGTGCCAGCAGCTTACCCCCCGACAGGGGCCCCTATAATTCACCCCTCCACTTT.

The chain links TRBV5-4 to TRBJ2-7; 8 bases agree with TRBD1. The germline V gene has CDR1 SGHNT and CDR2 YYREEE (reference sequence). The trim removed 4 bases at V and 0 bases at J, leaving 12 bases unmatched. This CDR3 comprises 17 residues. Here the CDR3 DNA reads TGTGCCAGCAGCGCCACTGGACAGGGCGTCCCCTCCTACGAGCAGTACTTC. Its protein product is CASSATGQGVPSYEQYF.

The chain employs TRBV18 and TRBJ2-1; the D gene is possibly TRBD1 (5 bases). The CDR3 has 16 residues. V shed 5 bases and J shed 1 base, with 15 bases lying between them. CDR1 is KGHSH and CDR2 is LQKENI in the germline V gene. CDR3 region: CASSTTPDSSYNEQFF. The CDR3 region has the DNA TGTGCCAGCTCAACCACGCCCGACAGTTCCTACAATGAGCAGTTCTTC.

V and J are TRBV18 and TRBJ1-1; D is unresolved. Between the trimmed V and J ends, which lost 4 bases and 1 base, there was a span of 13 bases. This CDR3 has 15 residues. Germline values: CDR1 KGHSH, CDR2 LQKENI. For the CDR3, the DNA is TGTGCCAGCTCACGCTCAGAGACACCGAACACTGAAGCTTTCTTT. It codes for CASSRSETPNTEAFF.

This chain connects TRBV6-5 to TRBJ2-6; the D is unclear. CDR3 length: 15 amino acids. Trimming pared 5 bases from V and 0 bases from J, leaving 8 bases between. Per the germline V gene, CDR1 is MNHEY and CDR2 is SVGAGI. DNA for the CDR3: TGTGCCAGCAGTCGTCAGCGCTCTGGGGCCAACGTCCTGACTTTC. Translation: CASSRQRSGANVLTF.

The V gene is TRBV28, the J gene TRBJ1-2; D may be TRBD1 (5 bases). Deletions cut 6 bases from V and 6 bases from J, with 23 bases between. CDR1 and CDR2 (germline): MDHEN, SYDVKM. The CDR3 extends over 16 amino acids. CDR3 sequence reads: CASRNRLWGVRDGYTF. The CDR3 region has the DNA TGTGCCAGCAGGAATCGCCTTTGGGGGGTAAGGGATGGCTACACCTTC.

V usage is TRBV19 and J usage is TRBJ1-2; no firm D call. Trimming removed 7 bases from V and 1 base from J, with 13 bases in between. In germline, CDR1 is LNHDA, CDR2 SQIVND (reference sequence). The CDR3 sequence is 14 residues long. The CDR3 coding sequence is TGTGCCAGTACAAGAGGAGCCATTAACTATGGCTACACCTTC. This encodes CASTRGAINYGYTF.